The subject of this entry is one T cell receptor beta chain. Its antigen is still unknown. PCR involved 60 Vbeta and 13 Jbeta primers. Sequencing was performed with immunoSEQ multiplex PCR; in TCRdb, only in-frame clones are kept and a portion is missing. In the table there are about 130,000 clones, just under 80% of which are singletons. Trimming left V 0 bases short and J 10 bases short, with 7 bases between. This CDR3 comprises 12 residues. The germline gives CDR1 SGHDT, CDR2 YYEEEE. This specimen comes from a study of cytomegalovirus exposure and HLA in healthy donors. Points from the study as a whole: In a later analysis, HLA-associated TCR beta chains were more clonally expanded than equally common others. Previously analyzed data showed that most TCR beta V segments were productive at a frequency of about 87% or about 30%. An analysis that came later showed most CMV-associated TCR beta chains appearing HLA-restricted.

The receptor was derived from a male donor in good health and CMV-seronegative. The sequenced material came from PBMCs. V and J are TRBV5-6 and TRBJ1-4; unclear D gene. The CDR3 nucleotides read TGTGCCAGCAGCTTGGGGGCAGGAAAACTGTTTTTT. Translated: CASSLGAGKLFF.